This T cell receptor beta chain was identified in a study of T-cell reconstitution after alpha-beta-depleted transplantation in children (TCRdb year 2016). For context, the study as a whole: The study quantitatively tracked T-cell immune reconstitution after TCRalphabeta/CD19-depleted allogeneic hematopoietic cell transplantation in children using TCR repertoire profiling.

Remarks on this clonotype: Its antigen is unknown. No clone much larger than this one lies a single base away; base qualities are absent.

The method was PCR. Sequencing took place on an Illumina HiSeq 2500. Molecular barcoding was employed in the preparation of TCR libraries, with unique molecular identifiers being used to normalize TCRbeta repertoire quantification. TCRdb passed the public sequencing reads through fastp at Q25 and MiXCR, retaining productive beta sequences. Each CDR3 protein gets just one entry, which takes the most common genes and DNA from the rows behind it. The sample table shows around 400,000 distinct CDR3 sequences, and roughly a tenth are seen once. The ten largest clones represent over 4.5% of the sample. The sample in question was PBMCs from the stem cell graft donor, obtained from the stem cell graft. This sequence was found in a human donor who donated a stem cell graft to a child with acute myeloid leukemia.

The encoded CDR3 is CASNRGTSTDTQYF. The nucleotide sequence reads as follows: TGTGCCAGCAATCGTGGAACTAGCACAGATACGCAGTATTTT. The chain uses TRBV9 and TRBJ2-3; the D gene assignment is ambiguous. V is clipped by 6 bases and J by 0 bases, and the sequence between their germline boundaries is 11 bases long. The germline V gene specifies SGDLS as CDR1 and YYNGEE as CDR2. The CDR3 measures 14 amino acids from cysteine to phenylalanine. The sequence is cut down to CDR3 DNA, 42 bases in frame from base 1.